This T cell receptor beta chain stems from a study of blood T cell repertoires in COVID-19. Study-wide context: Acute-phase and convalescent COVID-19 samples originated in the United States, Italy and Spain. The analysed material was cDNA or gDNA that came from T cells, B-cell-depleted T cells, or PBMCs.

As handled by the study authors: Amplifying reference gene primers gave estimates of nucleated cell counts. The method was immunoSEQ multiplex PCR; TCRdb's version includes in-frame clones alone and lacks a portion of them. Clone size and V and J calls were adopted from that table, with D and trimming inferred from the DNA. In the table there are roughly 230,000 clones, 70% to 90% of which are singletons. The CDR3 has 14 amino acids. Looked up from germline, CDR1 is GTSNPN and CDR2 is SVGIG (reference sequence). Trimming removed 2 bases from V and 6 bases from J, with 17 bases in between. This clone was counted between two and nine times.

Sequencing was performed on peripheral blood. This chain connects TRBV30 to TRBJ2-7; D remains unclear. The clonotype comes from a man aged 50 or older with acute or convalescent COVID-19. CDR3 in DNA: TGTGCCTGGAGTCTCTCGGGTGGATACGGCGAGCAGTACTTC. Protein sequence: CAWSLSGGYGEQYF.